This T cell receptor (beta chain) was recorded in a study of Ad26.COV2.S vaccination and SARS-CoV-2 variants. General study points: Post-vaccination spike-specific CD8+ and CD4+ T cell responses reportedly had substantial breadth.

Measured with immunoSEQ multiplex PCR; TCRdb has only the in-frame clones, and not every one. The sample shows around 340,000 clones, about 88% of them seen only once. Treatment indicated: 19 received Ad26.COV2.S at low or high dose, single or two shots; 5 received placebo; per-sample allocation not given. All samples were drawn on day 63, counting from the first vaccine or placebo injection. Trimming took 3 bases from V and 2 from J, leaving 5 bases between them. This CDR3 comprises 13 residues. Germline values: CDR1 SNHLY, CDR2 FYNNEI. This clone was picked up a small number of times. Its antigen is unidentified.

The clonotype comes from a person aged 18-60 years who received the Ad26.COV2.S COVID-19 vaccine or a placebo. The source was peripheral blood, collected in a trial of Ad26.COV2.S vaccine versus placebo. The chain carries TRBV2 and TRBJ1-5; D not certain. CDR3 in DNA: TGTGCCAGCAGTGATTTGGGCAATCAGCCCCAGCATTTT. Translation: CASSDLGNQPQHF.